Sequencing of this TCR beta chain was carried out in a study of T cell responses to AZD1222 COVID-19 vaccine. On this clone itself: As yet, its antigen is unknown.

Clones were read by immunoSEQ multiplex PCR, and TCRdb kept only the in-frame ones, dropping some. The top ten clones hold 1.5% to 2% of a sample with about 130,000 clones, 70% to 90% of them seen once. V gave up 2 bases and J gave up 0 bases, with 11 bases separating them. The CDR3 covers 16 residues. Germline V gene data show CDR1 as KGHSH and CDR2 as LQKENI. General study results and limits: Unmutated variant regions are reportedly the target of nearly half of TCRs that are spike-specific. White British people made up most donors, females outnumbered males, and clonal diversity was possibly underestimated. Seropositivity was recorded at baseline in only five to seven AZD1222 recipients.

The rearrangement uses TRBV18 and TRBJ1-3, with D unresolved. Sequenced here: peripheral blood, sampled on day 0 of AZD1222 vaccination. This clonotype originated in an adult in good health. Here the CDR3 DNA reads TGTGCCAGCTCACCAGTTCCGGTTAACTCTGGAAACACCATATATTTT. As protein: CASSPVPVNSGNTIYF.